This T cell receptor (beta chain) was profiled in a study of cytomegalovirus exposure and HLA in healthy donors (dated by TCRdb to 2016 to 2017). Turning to the overall study: An earlier analysis of several hundred of the donors reported 250 to 300 Gb of sequence data and 117 million unique TCR beta sequences obtained from approximately 180 million T cells. Along with the approximately 650-subject first cohort, a separate validation cohort of approximately 110 different subjects was used. In an earlier analysis of several hundred of the donors, high-throughput TCR beta sequencing was used to judge whether each TCR beta V gene segment behaved as functional or pseudogenic. The T cell repertoires of 666 subjects were profiled by immunosequencing and related to cytomegalovirus serostatus. Among a few hundred genotyped donors of the cohort, an average of about 240,000 unique TCR beta nucleotide sequences were sequenced per donor, roughly a sixth of them non-productive. In a later genetic analysis, genome-wide SNP genotypes for 398 of the 666 donors were used, and that subset was treated as a discovery cohort. A later analysis re-analyzed previously published TCR beta repertoires from 550 to 700 donors and added high-resolution HLA genotyping to study TCR occurrence patterns. All discovery cohort repertoires had been generated on a single sequencing platform. Donor age, sex, ethnicity and CMV serostatus were collected together with the repertoire data. The number of typed donors differed by locus: roughly 620-630 for A, B, C, DRB1 and DQB1; some 500 for DQA1; fewer than 610 for DPA1; and roughly 450 for DPB1. To predict cytomegalovirus infection status, the study combined high-throughput TCR immunosequencing, statistical association of individual TCRs with disease status, and machine learning. Both class I and class II loci were covered by HLA typing, at four-digit resolution. A few DR-DQ haplotypes were treated as single units for association and clustering because of strong linkage in the cohort. The study was designed to test whether signatures of past pathogen exposure could be identified by cataloging public T cell receptors. Rather than drawing on any new phenotypic data, the later analysis identified candidate immune exposures from TCR beta sequences and the way those sequences occurred across donors. An early release covering some 640 HLA-typed donors comprised 300 to 350 gigabases of sequencing data and approximately 85 million unique TCR sequences. The genetic ancestry cluster associated with self-reported Caucasian donors included 81% of the approximately 430 genotyped donors.

As concerns this clone: The specificity of this receptor is unknown. No base-level quality is on record; no much larger clone is a single base apart.

Libraries were made using the immunoSEQ multiplex PCR assay. A mixture of 60 forward primers for TCR Vbeta segments and 13 reverse primers for TCR Jbeta segments was used in the multiplex PCR. The CDR3 region of rearranged TCR beta genes was amplified from genomic DNA by a multiplex PCR assay. Amplified TCR beta libraries were sequenced as 87-base-pair reads on the Illumina HiSeq System. In the paper's pipeline: A later analysis tallied tens of millions of unique TCR beta chains across the 666 repertoires, and around 10 million of those chains were shared by two or more donors. Raw reads were error-corrected and collapsed into unique sequences with a nearest-neighbor algorithm that merged closely related sequences to remove PCR and sequencing errors. To assign V, D and J gene segments, CDR3 sequences were aligned to IMGT reference sequences. For a sequence to be retained, a match of at least six nucleotides to both a V gene segment and a J gene segment was required. A rearrangement was called productive if the CDR3 had no stop codons and remained in frame with V and J, and every other rearrangement was called non-productive. CDR3 was defined by IMGT convention, running from the second conserved V-encoded cysteine to the conserved J-encoded phenylalanine. The earlier analysis of roughly 590 of the donors excluded sequences that lacked an unambiguous match to a single V gene segment. In an earlier analysis of around 590 of the donors, a V segment was called functional when productive rearrangements were above 56.7%, and segregating when the standard deviation between donors exceeded 5%. A statistical classification framework was built to diagnose cytomegalovirus status from the catalog of TCR beta chain sequences. In a later analysis, TCR nucleotide sequences were compared against IMGT/GENE-DB human TR gene sequences so that V and J genes could be assigned. A later analysis assigned CDR3 sequences and most-parsimonious VDJ recombination scenarios with the TCRdist pipeline. In a later analysis, every TCR beta chain was defined by the combination of its CDR3 amino acid sequence and its V-gene family, and reads without a unique V-gene family were dropped. In a later analysis, several hundred highly shared, low-generation-probability nucleotide sequences were removed to address suspected cross-contamination and a sequencing artifact. A later analysis calculated a clonal expansion index for each public chain from normalized within-repertoire ranks of inferred template counts. A later analysis computed generation probabilities with a VDJ recombination model fitted to out-of-frame rearrangements, and checked the results against IGoR. In a later analysis, TCR-TCR, TCR-HLA and TCR-CMV co-occurrence was scored with hypergeometric tests, and a repertoire-size bias correction was applied to TCR pairs. False discovery rates were estimated in a later analysis by permuting HLA or CMV assignments 20 times. In a later analysis, co-occurring TCRs were grouped using DBSCAN, and TCRdist sequence similarity was added for clustering within HLA-allele-positive subsets. Repertoires with fewer than 30,000 or more than 120,000 public chains were left out of co-occurrence clustering, as were a few repertoires with anomalous nucleotide sharing. TCRdb took over this immuneACCESS table, retaining in-frame rearrangements with V and J assigned. Such tables are incomplete; in checked studies, under half of the missing clones stem from an unresolved V gene, and the remainder is unexplained. D and trimming were read from the DNA, whereas the V and J calls and clone size are those reported in that table. For this sample there are about 170,000 clones; 80% to 90% appear just once. The ten largest clones capture 4.8% of the sample.

According to the germline V gene, CDR1 reads MRHNA and CDR2 reads SNTAGT. The CDR3 runs 14 residues from the cysteine to the phenylalanine. Just CDR3 DNA is preserved here, 42 bases in frame from base 1. The germline ends are 12 bases apart after V is trimmed by 4 bases and J by 6 bases. The cohort was made up of approximately 670 healthy bone marrow donors. At the time of sampling, all cohort members were nominally healthy, though unrecorded immune exposures were likely present. The donor tested CMV seropositive and was one of the 289 seropositive cohort members. Each donor provided a peripheral blood sample, and peripheral blood mononuclear cells were used for TCR beta sequencing. Genomic DNA was extracted from the blood cell samples with the Qiagen DNeasy Blood Extraction Kit. What the research found in general, with its limitations: A cluster of highly shared sequence variants was judged likely to represent a technical artifact of the sequencing pipeline. A later analysis associated roughly 17,000 TCR beta sequences with specific HLA alleles at a false discovery rate of 0.05. In a later analysis, HLA-associated TCR beta chains showed more clonal expansion and lower generation probabilities than non-associated chains that were equally common. Cytomegalovirus status was reported to be diagnosed by the classifier with high specificity and sensitivity in both the original and validation cohorts. Correlated functional status among segregating V segments might reflect linkage disequilibrium, but an unknown experimental factor could not be ruled out. Because the 87-base-pair reads could not distinguish some IMGT-functional V segments, including TRBV6-2 and TRBV6-3, those segments were excluded. Presence/absence analyses assumed roughly uniform sequencing depth across donors, an assumption that may not hold. HLA typing was unavailable for some donors at each locus, so association tests used only the typed subset. A later genetic analysis associated a missense DCLRE1C variant with V-gene and J-gene trimming of TCR beta chains, and an independent cohort replicated the association. Most TCR sequences were seen in very few donors, while some public TCRs were found in many individuals. According to the authors, the approach could potentially be generalized to other disease states and immunological phenotypes. The cohort was sequenced for TCR beta chains only, and without alpha or paired-chain data the features that could be detected were limited. The only immune exposure information available for the cohort was CMV serostatus. The study listed 164 TCR beta chains as associated with cytomegalovirus. Roughly 17 rarely observed V segments, including chromosome 9 orphons, were excluded from the earlier analysis of some 590 of the donors because counts were too low. In an earlier analysis of about 600 of the donors, most TCR beta V segments appeared in productive rearrangements about 87% or about 30% of the time, broadly matching IMGT annotations. According to a later genetic analysis, donors in an Asian-associated ancestry cluster had fewer N-insertions in productive TCRs than the roughly 700-donor mean. A later analysis found that most CMV-associated TCR beta chains appeared HLA-restricted, with HLA associations seemingly driven largely by CMV exposure. In vitro tests confirmed that a few of the cytomegalovirus-associated TCR beta chains recognize cytomegalovirus antigens. According to a later analysis, TCR association rates differed among HLA loci, with DRB1 alleles showing the most associated TCRs and HLA-C alleles showing the fewest. Strong co-occurrence of HLA alleles, especially DR and DQ, made assigning TCR associations to individual alleles difficult. A further reported finding was that TCR beta sequences accurately predicted the HLA-A and HLA-B alleles for most subjects in the first cohort. A later analysis reported that several top co-occurrence clusters appeared linked to parvovirus B19, influenza, CMV and Epstein-Barr virus.

The source material was PBMCs. In this chain, TRBV6-4 is recombined with TRBJ2-2; TRBD2 might be the D gene, on 7 matching bases. This clonotype originated in a girl under 18 in good health and CMV-seropositive. The CDR3 amino acid sequence is: CASSALGGAGELFF. In nucleotide form, the sequence is TGTGCCAGCAGTGCCCTAGGGGGGGCCGGGGAGCTGTTTTTT.